These 8 T cell receptor beta chains came from one sample sequenced in a study of beta chain features in type 1 diabetes. The entirety of the isolated RNA underwent reverse transcription, so expressed TCRB transcripts were sequenced. Produced via immunoSEQ multiplex PCR; TCRdb's table is partial and in-frame only. The sample consists of 970,000 or so clones, under 20% of them appearing once. Source material: naive CD4+ T cells from blood. These receptors were collected from a woman aged 18-30 years in good health.

This clone has a handful of counts. J is TRBJ1-1 and V is TRBV7-2; D remains unclear. The CDR3 contains 13 residues. The germline V gene encodes CDR1 SGHTA and CDR2 FQGNSA. Deletions cut 4 bases from V and 4 bases from J, with 10 bases between. The CDR3 loop is CASSSRALTEAFF. Here the CDR3 DNA reads TGTGCCAGCAGCTCGCGGGCCCTCACTGAAGCTTTCTTT.

The chain uses TRBV10-3 and TRBJ1-4; perhaps TRBD1 as D (5 bases). V lost 6 bases and J lost 8, with 13 bases in between. In germline, CDR1 is ENHRY, CDR2 SYGVKD. CDR3 length: 13 amino acids. The DNA of the CDR3 is TGTGCCATCAGCGGACGGTGGGGCGAAAAACTGTTTTTT. This gives the protein CAISGRWGEKLFF.

This clone occurred a few times. The V call is TRBV7-3, the J call TRBJ2-3; TRBD1 agrees at 8 bases. The CDR3 loop spans 17 amino acids. Germline lookup yields CDR1 SGHTA and CDR2 FQGTGA. J gave up 0 bases and V 4 bases, and 9 bases lay outside the gene matches. CDR3 loop: CASSSGQATTSTDTQYF. The CDR3, as DNA: TGTGCCAGCAGCTCGGGACAGGCGACTACTAGCACAGATACGCAGTATTTT.

This clone was counted between two and nine times. This chain connects TRBV7-2 to TRBJ2-5; D perhaps matches TRBD2 (5 bases). CDR1 is SGHTA and CDR2 is FQGNSA in the germline V gene. This CDR3 spans 15 amino acids. Trimming took 0 bases from V and 4 from J, leaving 12 bases between them. This CDR3 reads CASSLAVASRETQYF. The CDR3 region has the DNA TGTGCCAGCAGCTTAGCGGTGGCTAGCAGAGAGACCCAGTACTTC.

The chain has TRBV7-3 and TRBJ2-1, with D perhaps TRBD2 (5 bases). In germline, CDR1 is SGHTA, CDR2 FQGTGA. This CDR3 region has 13 residues. V lost 0 bases, J lost 8 bases, and 8 bases lay in between. The CDR3 here is CASSLTPGYEQFF. CDR3 bases: TGTGCCAGCAGCTTAACCCCGGGGTATGAGCAGTTCTTC.

This chain links TRBV7-2 with TRBJ1-5; D is unresolved. The V and J ends lost 4 bases and 6 bases respectively, with 7 bases between them. The germline gives CDR1 SGHTA, CDR2 FQGNSA. The CDR3 sequence is 12 residues long. CDR3 protein: CASSSTLQPQHF. CDR3 in DNA: TGTGCCAGCAGCTCAACTCTTCAGCCCCAGCATTTT.

This clone showed up just a few times. V usage is TRBV7-9 and J usage is TRBJ2-2, with 13 nucleotides matching TRBD2. Germline V lookup: CDR1 SEHNR, CDR2 FQNEAQ (reference sequence). V lost 6 bases, J lost 7 bases, and 8 bases stayed unmatched. This CDR3 spans 16 amino acids. CDR3 residues: CASRPTSGRAYGELFF. In nucleotides, the CDR3 is TGTGCCAGCAGACCTACTAGCGGGAGGGCCTACGGGGAGCTGTTTTTT.

Note on this clone: A junction boundary mismatches the germline segment, possibly from a read error. The V and J genes are TRBV6-1 and TRBJ2-5; tentatively, D is TRBD1 (6 bases). From germline, CDR1 is MNHNS and CDR2 SASEGT. The CDR3 is made up of 15 amino acids. The CDR3 DNA is TGTGCCAGCAAGATCTCCGGGACATCCCAAGGGACCCAGTACTTC. It codes for CASKISGTSQGTQYF.